These 8 T cell receptor beta chains share one sample of origin, sequenced in a study of blood T cells in healthy people across ages. Next came a second PCR, run for about 7 to 12 cycles, which used a sample-barcoded 5' primer along with a J-beta primer mix. MiXCR, run by TCRdb on the 5' RACE reads, gives a single entry per CDR3 protein. Here the sample spans about 730,000 distinct CDR3 sequences, roughly 44% being singletons. Source material: blood. The receptor source for this set is a woman aged 60-70 years in good health.

The V gene is TRBV18, the J gene TRBJ2-3, with a tentative D call TRBD1 (6 bases). Germline values: CDR1 KGHSH, CDR2 LQKENI. V was cut by 3 bases and J by 1 base, with 17 bases left in between. This CDR3 has 17 amino acids. This CDR3 reads CASSPFTGLSGTDTQYF. The CDR3 DNA sequence: TGTGCCAGCTCACCCTTTACAGGGCTATCGGGCACAGATACGCAGTATTTT.

At least ten counts were recorded for this clonotype. V usage is TRBV4-3 and J usage is TRBJ2-1; D not resolved. Germline V gene data show CDR1 as LGHNA and CDR2 as YSLEER. The CDR3 has 11 amino acids. The V gene lost 4 bases and the J gene lost 8 bases, with 6 bases spanning the gap. This CDR3 reads CASSLNDEQFF. CDR3 sequence (DNA): TGCGCCAGCAGCCTTAACGATGAGCAGTTCTTC.

The V gene is TRBV9, the J gene TRBJ2-7; the D gene is possibly TRBD2 (6 bases). Trimming stripped 3 bases from V and 2 bases from J, with 12 bases between. Germline loops: CDR1 SGDLS, CDR2 YYNGEE. CDR3 length equals 14 residues. CDR3 coding DNA: TGTGCCAGCAGCGCGTCAGGGACTGCCTACGAGCAGTACTTC. Encoded protein: CASSASGTAYEQYF.

This chain connects TRBV2 to TRBJ2-5, with D perhaps TRBD2 (5 bases). Trimming cost V 7 bases and J 5 bases, with 14 bases left between them. CDR3 length: 13 amino acids. Per the germline V gene, CDR1 is SNHLY and CDR2 is FYNNEI. CDR3 in amino acids: CASTGGLWETQYF. The CDR3 DNA follows: TGTGCCAGCACCGGCGGGTTGTGGGAGACCCAGTACTTC.

The V and J genes are TRBV9 and TRBJ2-5; 7 bases map to TRBD2. The germline V gene has CDR1 SGDLS and CDR2 YYNGEE. Trimming removed 0 bases from V and 11 bases from J; junction bases left unmatched: 10. The CDR3 is 14 amino acids. CDR3 bases: TGTGCCAGCAGCGTAGCGCTAGCGGAGAATGAGCAGTACTTC. Protein sequence: CASSVALAENEQYF.

V usage is TRBV9 and J usage is TRBJ2-1; D is ambiguous. V gave up 0 bases and J gave up 4 bases, with 8 bases separating them. CDR1 and CDR2 from the germline V gene are SGDLS and YYNGEE. The CDR3 is 14 amino acids. In DNA form, the CDR3 reads TGTGCCAGCAGCGTAGGATCGCTGTACAATGAGCAGTTCTTC. Translated: CASSVGSLYNEQFF.

The J gene is TRBJ1-4, the V gene TRBV20-1; D call uncertain. The CDR3 extends over 12 amino acids. CDR1 and CDR2 (germline): DFQATT, SNEGSKA (reference sequence). Trimming took off 3 bases at V and 6 bases at J, with 8 bases between the two ends. DNA of the CDR3: TGCAGTGCTAGGGCGGCGGATGAAAAACTGTTTTTT. Translating gives CSARAADEKLFF.

This clonotype has more than one count but fewer than ten. The CDR3 region has the DNA TGTGCCATCAGTGGGCCGGGACAGGGGTTTGGCACTGAAGCTTTCTTT. Amino acids: CAISGPGQGFGTEAFF. The chain is built from TRBV10-3 and TRBJ1-1, with 10 bases lining up with TRBD1. The CDR3 totals 16 residues. CDR1 and CDR2 from the germline V gene are ENHRY and SYGVKD. The V segment lost 4 bases and the J segment 4 bases; nucleotides outside the gene matches: 9.